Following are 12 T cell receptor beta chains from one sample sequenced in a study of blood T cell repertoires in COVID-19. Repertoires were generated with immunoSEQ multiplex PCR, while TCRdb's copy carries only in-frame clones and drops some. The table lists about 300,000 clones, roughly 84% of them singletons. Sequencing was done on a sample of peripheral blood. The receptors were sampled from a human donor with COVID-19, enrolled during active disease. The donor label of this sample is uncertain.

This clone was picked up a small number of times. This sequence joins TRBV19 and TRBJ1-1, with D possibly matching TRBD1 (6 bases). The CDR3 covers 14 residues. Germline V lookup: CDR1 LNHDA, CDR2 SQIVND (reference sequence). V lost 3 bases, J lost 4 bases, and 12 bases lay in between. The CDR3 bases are TGTGCCAGTAGTATGCGAACAGGGAGCACTGAAGCTTTCTTT. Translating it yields CASSMRTGSTEAFF.

The CDR3: CASSKDGTGYNEQFF. DNA of the CDR3: TGTGCCAGCAGTAAGGACGGGACAGGTTACAATGAGCAGTTCTTC. This chain uses TRBV9 with TRBJ2-1; 8 bases agree with TRBD1. This CDR3 contains 15 residues. V gave up 5 bases and J gave up 4 bases; unmatched junction bases: 8. CDR1 is SGDLS, CDR2 YYNGEE, per germline.

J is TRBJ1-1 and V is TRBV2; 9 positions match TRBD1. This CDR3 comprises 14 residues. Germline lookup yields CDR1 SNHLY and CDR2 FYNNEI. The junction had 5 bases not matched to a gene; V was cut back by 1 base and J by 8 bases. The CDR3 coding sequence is TGTGCCAGCAGTGAAGGGGGACAGGGCCGAGAAGCTTTCTTT. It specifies CASSEGGQGREAFF.

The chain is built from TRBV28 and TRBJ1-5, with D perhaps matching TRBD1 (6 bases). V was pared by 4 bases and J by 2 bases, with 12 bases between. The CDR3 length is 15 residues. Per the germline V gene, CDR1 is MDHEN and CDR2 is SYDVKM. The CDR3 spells CASSSGGLRNQPQHF. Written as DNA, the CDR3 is TGTGCCAGCAGTTCGGGGGGCCTCCGCAATCAGCCCCAGCATTTT.

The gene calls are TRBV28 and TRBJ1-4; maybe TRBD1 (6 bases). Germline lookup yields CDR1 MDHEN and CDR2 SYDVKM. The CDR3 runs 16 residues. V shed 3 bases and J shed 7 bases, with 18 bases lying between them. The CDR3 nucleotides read TGTGCCAGCAGTTTCCGCCGGACAGCCGCGGGTGAAAAACTGTTTTTT. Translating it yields CASSFRRTAAGEKLFF.

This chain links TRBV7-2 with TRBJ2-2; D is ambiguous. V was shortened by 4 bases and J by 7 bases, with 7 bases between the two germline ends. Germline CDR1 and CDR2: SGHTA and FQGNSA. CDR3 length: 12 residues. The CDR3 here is CASSSPYGELFF. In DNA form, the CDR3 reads TGTGCCAGCAGCTCCCCCTACGGGGAGCTGTTTTTT.

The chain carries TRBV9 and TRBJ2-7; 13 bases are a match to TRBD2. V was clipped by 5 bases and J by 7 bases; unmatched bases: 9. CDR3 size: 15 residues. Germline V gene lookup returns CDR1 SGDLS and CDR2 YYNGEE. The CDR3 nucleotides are TGTGCCAGCAGTGCAGGACTAGCGGGAGTGGGAGAGCAGTACTTC. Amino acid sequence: CASSAGLAGVGEQYF.

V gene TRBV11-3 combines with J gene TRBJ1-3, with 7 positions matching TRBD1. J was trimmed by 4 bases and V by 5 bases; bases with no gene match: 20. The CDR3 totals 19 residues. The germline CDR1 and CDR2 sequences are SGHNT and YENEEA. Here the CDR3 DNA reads TGTGCCAGCAGCCACTCTTGTAGACAGGGAAGGCTGCCAGGAAACACCATATATTTT. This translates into CASSHSCRQGRLPGNTIYF.

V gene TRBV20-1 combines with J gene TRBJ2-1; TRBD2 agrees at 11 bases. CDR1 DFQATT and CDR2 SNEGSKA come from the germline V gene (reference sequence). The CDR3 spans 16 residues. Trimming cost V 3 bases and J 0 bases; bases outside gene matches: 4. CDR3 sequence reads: CSASGTSGNSYNEQFF. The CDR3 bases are TGCAGTGCTAGTGGGACTAGCGGAAACTCCTACAATGAGCAGTTCTTC.

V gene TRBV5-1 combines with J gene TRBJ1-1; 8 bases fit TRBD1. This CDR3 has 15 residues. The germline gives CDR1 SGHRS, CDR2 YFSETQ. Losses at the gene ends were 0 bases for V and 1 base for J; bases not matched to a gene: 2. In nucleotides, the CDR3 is TGCGCCAGCAGCTTGGAAGGGACAGGGAACACTGAAGCTTTCTTT. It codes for CASSLEGTGNTEAFF.

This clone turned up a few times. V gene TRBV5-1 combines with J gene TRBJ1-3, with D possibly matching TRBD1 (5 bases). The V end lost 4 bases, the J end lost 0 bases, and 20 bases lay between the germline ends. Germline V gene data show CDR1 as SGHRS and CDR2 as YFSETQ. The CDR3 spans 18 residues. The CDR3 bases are TGCGCCAGCAGCACCACTATTAGCGGGGGGAGCTCTGGAAACACCATATATTTT. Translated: CASSTTISGGSSGNTIYF.

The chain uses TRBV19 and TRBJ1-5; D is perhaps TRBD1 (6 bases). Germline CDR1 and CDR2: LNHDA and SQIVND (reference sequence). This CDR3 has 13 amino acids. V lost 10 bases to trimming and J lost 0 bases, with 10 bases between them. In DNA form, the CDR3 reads TGTGCCACCCGGACAGATAGCAATCAGCCCCAGCATTTT. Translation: CATRTDSNQPQHF.